The rows below give T cell receptor beta chains drawn from one sample of a study of T cell responses to AZD1222 COVID-19 vaccine. TCRdb's copy holds only in-frame clones and misses some; the assay was immunoSEQ multiplex PCR. The sample lists 100,000 or so clones; around 87% were seen once. The sequencing here drew on peripheral blood, taken on day 0 of MenACWY control vaccination. The receptors come from an adult in good health. CDR3s include the opening cysteine and the closing phenylalanine or tryptophan. The D gene is left open where the match is weak. Clone size, where shown, is once, few, many, or a class for clones that have expanded.

d_call	v_call	j_call	clone_size	cdr3_aa	cdr3_nt
TRBD2	TRBV7-2	TRBJ2-3	.	CASRIGGGGDTQYF	TGTGCCAGCAGGATCGGGGGGGGAGGAGATACGCAGTATTTT
TRBD1	TRBV10-3	TRBJ2-2	.	CAISGQGADTGELFF	TGTGCCATCAGTGGACAGGGTGCGGACACCGGGGAGCTGTTTTTT
.	TRBV6-6	TRBJ2-2	.	CATRRANANTGELFF	TGTGCCACTCGAAGAGCGAACGCGAACACCGGGGAGCTGTTTTTT
TRBD1	TRBV30	TRBJ1-2	once	CAWSPDRGYGYTF	TGTGCCTGGAGTCCGGACAGGGGGTATGGCTACACCTTC
.	TRBV7-6	TRBJ2-5	.	CASSSKTNWGETQYF	TGTGCCAGCAGTTCTAAGACCAACTGGGGGGAGACCCAGTACTTC
.	TRBV2	TRBJ1-4	.	CASLGSNEKLFF	TGTGCCAGCTTGGGTTCTAATGAAAAACTGTTTTTT
.	TRBV7-3	TRBJ2-7	.	CASSLNSRYEQYF	TGTGCCAGCAGCTTAAATTCGCGGTACGAGCAGTACTTC
.	TRBV23-1	TRBJ1-1	.	CASSQSKAEGGEAFF	TGCGCCAGCAGTCAATCGAAGGCAGAGGGCGGTGAAGCTTTCTTT
.	TRBV7-2	TRBJ2-1	.	CASSPRDLGVDEQFF	TGTGCCAGCAGCCCCCGGGACCTCGGAGTCGATGAGCAGTTCTTC
TRBD2	TRBV10-1	TRBJ2-7	.	CASSVRLAGSGFEQYF	TGCGCCAGCAGTGTCCGACTAGCGGGGAGTGGATTCGAGCAGTACTTC
.	TRBV2	TRBJ1-2	.	CASSEIGWSNYGYTF	TGTGCCAGCAGTGAAATTGGTTGGAGTAACTATGGCTACACCTTC
TRBD2	TRBV5-5	TRBJ2-7	.	CASSLGTSWYEQYF	TGTGCCAGCAGCTTGGGGACTAGCTGGTACGAGCAGTACTTC
.	TRBV27	TRBJ1-1	.	CASSLAPLGAEAFF	TGTGCCAGCAGTTTAGCGCCCCTAGGGGCTGAAGCTTTCTTT
TRBD1	TRBV7-2	TRBJ2-5	.	CASSPDRVVETQYF	TGTGCCAGCAGCCCGGACAGGGTGGTCGAGACCCAGTACTTC
TRBD1	TRBV5-5	TRBJ2-5	.	CASSSRTGGPQETQYF	TGTGCCAGCAGCTCCCGGACAGGGGGCCCCCAAGAGACCCAGTACTTC
.	TRBV18	TRBJ2-2	.	CASSLNGGPETNTGELFF	TGTGCCAGCTCACTCAACGGGGGGCCAGAGACGAACACCGGGGAGCTGTTTTTT
.	TRBV5-6	TRBJ2-7	.	CASTAPQVYEQYF	TGTGCCAGCACCGCCCCCCAGGTCTACGAGCAGTACTTC
TRBD1	TRBV6-5	TRBJ1-1	.	CASSPRTGWAFF	TGTGCCAGCAGTCCCCGGACAGGGTGGGCTTTCTTT
.	TRBV5-6	TRBJ2-1	.	CASSLGLLVGGFDEQFF	TGTGCCAGCAGCTTGGGCCTTCTGGTCGGGGGATTCGATGAGCAGTTCTTC
.	TRBV6-2/TRBV6-3	TRBJ2-5	.	CASTPRLQETQYF	TGTGCCAGCACCCCGAGGCTTCAAGAGACCCAGTACTTC
.	TRBV27	TRBJ2-2	.	CASSLRGGDTGELFF	TGTGCCAGCAGCCTCAGGGGAGGGGACACCGGGGAGCTGTTTTTT
TRBD2	TRBV6-5	TRBJ2-7	.	CASSYMAGGVYEQYF	TGTGCCAGCAGTTACATGGCGGGAGGCGTTTACGAGCAGTACTTC
.	TRBV13	TRBJ1-4	.	CASSSPGRGIEKLFF	TGTGCCAGCAGCTCCCCGGGCCGGGGGATTGAAAAACTGTTTTTT
.	TRBV14	TRBJ2-1	.	CASSRYRESSYNEQFF	TGTGCCAGCAGCCGGTACAGGGAAAGCTCCTACAATGAGCAGTTCTTC
.	TRBV28	TRBJ2-7	.	CASTSGGGTYEQYF	TGTGCCAGCACCTCGGGAGGGGGCACCTACGAGCAGTACTTC
.	TRBV28	TRBJ2-2	.	CATGQNTGELFF	TGTGCCACGGGACAGAACACCGGGGAGCTGTTTTTT
.	TRBV18	TRBJ1-5	.	CASSPTGGNQPQHF	TGTGCCAGCTCACCAACCGGGGGGAATCAGCCCCAGCATTTT
.	TRBV18	TRBJ1-1	.	CASSEDLVTEAFF	TGTGCCAGCTCAGAGGACCTAGTAACTGAAGCTTTCTTT
.	TRBV3-1/TRBV3-2	TRBJ1-4	once	CASARGTTHEKLFF	TGTGCCAGCGCTCGGGGAACAACCCATGAAAAACTGTTTTTT
.	TRBV4-1	TRBJ1-1	.	CASIGTPGATEAFF	TGCGCCAGCATCGGGACCCCAGGAGCGACTGAAGCTTTCTTT
.	TRBV2	TRBJ1-5	.	CASSAGTSSNQPQHF	TGTGCCAGCAGTGCAGGGACGTCGAGCAATCAGCCCCAGCATTTT
.	TRBV19	TRBJ1-1	once	CASSMGSQNTEAFF	TGTGCCAGTAGTATGGGCAGCCAGAACACTGAAGCTTTCTTT
TRBD2	TRBV7-2	TRBJ2-5	.	CASSLEAASGGAGTQYF	TGTGCCAGCAGCTTAGAGGCGGCTAGCGGGGGGGCGGGGACCCAGTACTTC
TRBD1	TRBV3-1/TRBV3-2	TRBJ1-1	.	CASSQRTGANTEAFF	TGTGCCAGCAGCCAACGGACAGGGGCGAACACTGAAGCTTTCTTT